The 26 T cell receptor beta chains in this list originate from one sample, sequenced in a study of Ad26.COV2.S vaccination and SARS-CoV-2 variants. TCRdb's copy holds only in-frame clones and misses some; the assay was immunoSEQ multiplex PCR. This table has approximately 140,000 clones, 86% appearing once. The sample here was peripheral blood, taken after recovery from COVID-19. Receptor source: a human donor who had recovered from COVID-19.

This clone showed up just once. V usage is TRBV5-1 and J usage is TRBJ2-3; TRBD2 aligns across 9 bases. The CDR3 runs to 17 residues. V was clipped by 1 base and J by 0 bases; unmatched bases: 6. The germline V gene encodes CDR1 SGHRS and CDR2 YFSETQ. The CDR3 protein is CASSLFAGGSSTDTQYF. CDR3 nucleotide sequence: TGCGCCAGCAGCTTGTTCGCGGGGGGGTCTAGCACAGATACGCAGTATTTT.

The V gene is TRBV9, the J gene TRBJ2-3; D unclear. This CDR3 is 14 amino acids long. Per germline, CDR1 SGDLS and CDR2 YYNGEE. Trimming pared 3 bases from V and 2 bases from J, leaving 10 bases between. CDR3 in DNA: TGTGCCAGCAGCGCCCGTGTGCACACAGATACGCAGTATTTT. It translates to CASSARVHTDTQYF.

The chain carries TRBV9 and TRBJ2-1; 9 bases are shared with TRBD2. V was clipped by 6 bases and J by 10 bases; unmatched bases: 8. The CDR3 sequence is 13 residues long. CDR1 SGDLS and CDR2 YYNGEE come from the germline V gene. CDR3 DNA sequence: TGTGCCAGCAATGGCGGGGGGGCCCAGGAGCAGTTCTTC. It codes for CASNGGGAQEQFF.

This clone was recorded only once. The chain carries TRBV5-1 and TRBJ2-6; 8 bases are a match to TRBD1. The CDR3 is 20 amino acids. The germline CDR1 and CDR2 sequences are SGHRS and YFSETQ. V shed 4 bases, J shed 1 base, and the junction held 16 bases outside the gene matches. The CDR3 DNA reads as TGCGCCAGCAGCGGGCTTAGCCCGGACAGGGTTTTTTCTGGGGCCAACGTCCTGACTTTC. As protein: CASSGLSPDRVFSGANVLTF.

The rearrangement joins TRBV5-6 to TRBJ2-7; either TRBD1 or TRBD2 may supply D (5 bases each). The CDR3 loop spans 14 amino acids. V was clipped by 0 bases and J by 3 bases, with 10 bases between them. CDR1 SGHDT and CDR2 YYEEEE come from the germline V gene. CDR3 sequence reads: CASSLVGEGYEQYF. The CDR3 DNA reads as TGTGCCAGCAGCTTGGTGGGGGAAGGCTACGAGCAGTACTTC.

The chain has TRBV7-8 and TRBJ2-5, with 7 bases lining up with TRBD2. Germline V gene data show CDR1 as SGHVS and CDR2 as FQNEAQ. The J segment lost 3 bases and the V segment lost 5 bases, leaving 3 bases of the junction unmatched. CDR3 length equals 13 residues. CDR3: CASSVREEETQYF. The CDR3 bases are TGTGCCAGCAGCGTTCGGGAGGAAGAGACCCAGTACTTC.

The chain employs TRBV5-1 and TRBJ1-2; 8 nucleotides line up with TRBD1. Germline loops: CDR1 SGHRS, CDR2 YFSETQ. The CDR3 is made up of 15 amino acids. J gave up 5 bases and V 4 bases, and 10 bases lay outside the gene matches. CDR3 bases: TGCGCCAGCAGCACGCGTGGACAGGGCGGATATGGCTACACCTTC. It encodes CASSTRGQGGYGYTF.

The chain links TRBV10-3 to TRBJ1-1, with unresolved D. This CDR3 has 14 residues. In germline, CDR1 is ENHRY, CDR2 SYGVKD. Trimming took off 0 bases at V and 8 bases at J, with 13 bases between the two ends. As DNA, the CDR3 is TGTGCCATCAGTGAGTCGAATCGAGCAGGCGAAGCTTTCTTT. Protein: CAISESNRAGEAFF.

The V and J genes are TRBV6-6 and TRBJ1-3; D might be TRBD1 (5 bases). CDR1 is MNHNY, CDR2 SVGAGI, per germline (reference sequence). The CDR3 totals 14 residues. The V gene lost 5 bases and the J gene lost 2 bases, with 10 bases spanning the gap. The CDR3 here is CASSDTGTGNTIYF. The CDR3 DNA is TGTGCCAGCAGTGACACAGGTACTGGAAACACCATATATTTT.

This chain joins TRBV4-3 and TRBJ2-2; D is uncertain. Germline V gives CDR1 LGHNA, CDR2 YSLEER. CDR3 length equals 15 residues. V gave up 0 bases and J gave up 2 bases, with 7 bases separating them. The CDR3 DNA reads TGCGCCAGCAGCCAAGATCCCAGAAACACCGGGGAGCTGTTTTTT. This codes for CASSQDPRNTGELFF.

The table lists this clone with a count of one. The CDR3 is CASSYDQGLAYEQYF. In DNA form, the CDR3 reads TGTGCCAGCAGTTACGATCAGGGGTTAGCCTACGAGCAGTACTTC. V gene TRBV6-2 or TRBV6-3 combines with J gene TRBJ2-7, with D tentatively TRBD1 (6 bases). The CDR3 consists of 15 residues. V was cut by 2 bases and J by 2 bases, with 13 bases left in between. The germline V gene encodes CDR1 MNHEY and CDR2 SVGEGT.

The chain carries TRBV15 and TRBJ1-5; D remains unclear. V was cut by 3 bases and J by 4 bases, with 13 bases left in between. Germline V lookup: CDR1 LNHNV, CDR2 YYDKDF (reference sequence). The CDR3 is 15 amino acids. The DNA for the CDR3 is TGTGCCACCAGCAGTGTTGGCAGACCTAATCAGCCCCAGCATTTT. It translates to CATSSVGRPNQPQHF.

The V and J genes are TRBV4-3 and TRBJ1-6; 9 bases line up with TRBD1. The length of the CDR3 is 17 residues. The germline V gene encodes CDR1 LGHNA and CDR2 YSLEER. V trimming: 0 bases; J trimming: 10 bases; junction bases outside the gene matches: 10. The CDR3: CASSQDAQGAAESPLHF. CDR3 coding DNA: TGCGCCAGCAGCCAAGATGCACAGGGGGCGGCGGAGTCACCCCTCCACTTT.

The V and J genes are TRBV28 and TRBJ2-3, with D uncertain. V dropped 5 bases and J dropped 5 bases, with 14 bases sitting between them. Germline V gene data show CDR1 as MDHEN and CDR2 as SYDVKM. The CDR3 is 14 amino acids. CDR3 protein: CASSRQSGVDTQYF. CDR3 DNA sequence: TGTGCCAGCAGTCGCCAATCAGGCGTAGATACGCAGTATTTT.

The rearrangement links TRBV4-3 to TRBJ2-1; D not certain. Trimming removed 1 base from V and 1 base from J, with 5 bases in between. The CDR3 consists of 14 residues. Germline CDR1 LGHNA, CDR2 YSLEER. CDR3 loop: CASSQARSYNEQFF. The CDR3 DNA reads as TGCGCCAGCAGCCAAGCTCGATCCTACAATGAGCAGTTCTTC.

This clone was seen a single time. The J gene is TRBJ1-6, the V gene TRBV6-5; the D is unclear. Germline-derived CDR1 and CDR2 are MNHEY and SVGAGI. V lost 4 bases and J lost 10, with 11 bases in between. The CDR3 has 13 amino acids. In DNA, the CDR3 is TGTGCCAGCAGTTTACAGAGCCCCTCACCCCTCCACTTT. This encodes CASSLQSPSPLHF.

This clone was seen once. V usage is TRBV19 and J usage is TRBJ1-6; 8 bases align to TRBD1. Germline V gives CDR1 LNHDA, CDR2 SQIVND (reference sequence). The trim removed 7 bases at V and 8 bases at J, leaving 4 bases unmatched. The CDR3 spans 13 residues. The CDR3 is CASNDRGDSPLHF. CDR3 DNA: TGTGCCAGTAACGACAGGGGAGATTCACCCCTCCACTTT. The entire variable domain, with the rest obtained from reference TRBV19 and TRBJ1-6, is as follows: DGGITQSPKYLFRKEGQNVTLSCEQNLNHDAMYWYRQDPGQGLRLIYYSQIVNDFQKGDIAEGYSVSREKKESFPLTVTSAQKNPTAFYLCASNDRGDSPLHFGNGTRLTVT.

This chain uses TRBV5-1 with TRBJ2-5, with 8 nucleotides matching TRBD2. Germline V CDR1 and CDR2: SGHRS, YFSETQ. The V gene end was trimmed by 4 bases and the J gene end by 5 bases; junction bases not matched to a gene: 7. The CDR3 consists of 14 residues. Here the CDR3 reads CASSAGGGMETQYF. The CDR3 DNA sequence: TGCGCCAGCAGCGCGGGGGGTGGAATGGAGACCCAGTACTTC.

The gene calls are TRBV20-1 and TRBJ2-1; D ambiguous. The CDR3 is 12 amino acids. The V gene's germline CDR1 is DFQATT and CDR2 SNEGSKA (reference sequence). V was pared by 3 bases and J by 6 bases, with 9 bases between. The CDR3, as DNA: TGCAGTGCTAGTTTCCGGCCCAATGAGCAGTTCTTC. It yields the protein CSASFRPNEQFF.

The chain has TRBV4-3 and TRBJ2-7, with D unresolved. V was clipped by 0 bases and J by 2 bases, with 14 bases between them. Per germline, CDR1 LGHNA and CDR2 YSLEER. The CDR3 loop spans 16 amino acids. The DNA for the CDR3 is TGCGCCAGCAGCCAAGATGTCGAGACCCTGGCCTACGAGCAGTACTTC. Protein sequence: CASSQDVETLAYEQYF.

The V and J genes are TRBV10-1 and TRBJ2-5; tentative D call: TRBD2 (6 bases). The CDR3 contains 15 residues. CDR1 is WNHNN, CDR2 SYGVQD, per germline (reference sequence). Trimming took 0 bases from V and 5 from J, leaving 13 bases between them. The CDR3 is CASSESGRDLETQYF. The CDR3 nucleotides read TGCGCCAGCAGTGAGTCTGGCAGGGACTTGGAGACCCAGTACTTC.

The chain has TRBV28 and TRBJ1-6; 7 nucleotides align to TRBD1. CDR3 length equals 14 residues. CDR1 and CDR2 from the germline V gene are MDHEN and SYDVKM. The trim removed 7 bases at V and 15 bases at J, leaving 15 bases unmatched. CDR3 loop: CASTLRDSFKFLHF. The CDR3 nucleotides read TGTGCCAGCACCTTGAGGGACAGTTTTAAGTTCCTCCACTTT.

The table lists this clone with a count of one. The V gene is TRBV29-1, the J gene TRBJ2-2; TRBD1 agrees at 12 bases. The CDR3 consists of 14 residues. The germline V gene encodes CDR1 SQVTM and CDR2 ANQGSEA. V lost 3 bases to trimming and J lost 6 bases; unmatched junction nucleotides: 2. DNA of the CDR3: TGCAGCGTTGAGAGGGACAGGGGGCCCGGGGAGCTGTTTTTT. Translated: CSVERDRGPGELFF.

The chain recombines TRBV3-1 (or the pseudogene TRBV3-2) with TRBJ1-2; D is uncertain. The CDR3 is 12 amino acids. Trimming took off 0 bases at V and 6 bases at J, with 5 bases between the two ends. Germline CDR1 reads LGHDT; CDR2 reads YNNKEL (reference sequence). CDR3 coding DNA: TGTGCCAGCAGCCAAGACGAGCATGGCTACACCTTC. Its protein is CASSQDEHGYTF.

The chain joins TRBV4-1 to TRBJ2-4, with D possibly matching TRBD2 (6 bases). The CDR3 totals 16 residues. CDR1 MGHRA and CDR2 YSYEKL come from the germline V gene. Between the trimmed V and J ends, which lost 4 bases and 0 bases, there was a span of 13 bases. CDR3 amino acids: CASSPGLLLAKNIQYF. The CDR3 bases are TGCGCCAGCAGCCCGGGACTCCTACTAGCCAAAAACATTCAGTACTTC.

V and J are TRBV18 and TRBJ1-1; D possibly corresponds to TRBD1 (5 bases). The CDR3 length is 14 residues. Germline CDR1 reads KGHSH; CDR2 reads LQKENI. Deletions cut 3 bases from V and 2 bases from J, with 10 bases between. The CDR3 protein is CASSPRGDNTEAFF. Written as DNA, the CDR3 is TGTGCCAGCTCACCCCGGGGGGATAACACTGAAGCTTTCTTT.